Listed here are 26 T cell receptor beta chains from one sample, sequenced in a study of OX40 agonist ivuxolimab in advanced cancers. Assay used: immunoSEQ multiplex PCR; TCRdb lists only in-frame clones, some missing. Among about 96,000 clones, around 90% were seen once, and the ten largest hold around 1.6%. The sequencing used CD4+ or CD8+ T cells sorted from blood, collected in a trial of the OX40 agonist ivuxolimab. These receptors were taken from an adult with an advanced solid tumor such as melanoma, head and neck, liver or kidney cancer.

The chain uses TRBV5-1 and TRBJ1-3; TRBD1 aligns across 9 bases. The CDR3 consists of 18 residues. Germline CDR1 SGHRS, CDR2 YFSETQ. V shed 3 bases and J 0 bases; nucleotides not matched to a gene: 10. CDR3 protein: CASSYGSGTGSSGNTIYF. CDR3 sequence (DNA): TGCGCCAGCAGCTACGGATCCGGGACAGGGTCCTCTGGAAACACCATATATTTT.

The chain combines TRBV6-6 with TRBJ2-1; D remains ambiguous. The CDR3 is made up of 12 amino acids. CDR1 and CDR2 from the germline V gene are MNHNY and SVGAGI (reference sequence). V was trimmed by 8 bases and J by 8 bases, leaving 13 bases between them. The CDR3 loop is CASARTRDEQFF. The CDR3 nucleotides read TGTGCCAGCGCTCGTACACGGGATGAGCAGTTCTTC.

This clone was picked up one time. The genes are TRBV11-3 and TRBJ2-1, with 9 bases matching TRBD2. Germline CDR1 reads SGHNT; CDR2 reads YENEEA. The CDR3 covers 15 residues. With 5 bases clipped from V and 5 bases from J, the junction kept 7 bases outside the gene matches. The CDR3 protein is CASSLIAGDHNEQFF. The CDR3, as DNA: TGTGCCAGCAGCCTCATAGCGGGGGATCACAATGAGCAGTTCTTC.

The V gene is TRBV4-1, the J gene TRBJ2-5, with D possibly being TRBD2 (6 bases). V gave up 3 bases and J gave up 1 base, with 21 bases separating them. The CDR3 is made up of 18 amino acids. CDR1 and CDR2 (germline): MGHRA, YSYEKL. For the CDR3, the DNA is TGCGCCAGCAGCCAGGAGGGAGGCCCCGTTACGTCCCAAGAGACCCAGTACTTC. Residues: CASSQEGGPVTSQETQYF.

J is TRBJ2-7 and V is TRBV5-6; no definite D call. V dropped 2 bases and J dropped 0 bases, with 9 bases sitting between them. The germline gives CDR1 SGHDT, CDR2 YYEEEE. The CDR3 runs 14 residues. This CDR3 reads CASSFLGGSYEQYF. As DNA, the CDR3 is TGTGCCAGCAGCTTTTTGGGTGGCTCCTACGAGCAGTACTTC.

This clone was observed once. CDR3 amino acids: CASSLADYGYTF. The CDR3 region has the DNA TGTGCCAGCAGCTTAGCTGACTATGGCTACACCTTC. The J gene is TRBJ1-2, the V gene TRBV11-3; D gene uncertain. CDR3 length: 12 residues. Germline V CDR1 and CDR2: SGHNT, YENEEA. Trimming pared 1 base from V and 3 bases from J, leaving 3 bases between.

V and J are TRBV19 and TRBJ2-2; TRBD2 matches 10 bases. The V gene end was trimmed by 10 bases and the J gene end by 4 bases; junction bases not matched to a gene: 6. Germline CDR1 and CDR2: LNHDA and SQIVND (reference sequence). The CDR3 totals 14 residues. In nucleotides, the CDR3 is TGTGCCACAAATCCTAGCGGGAGCACCGGGGAGCTGTTTTTT. It encodes CATNPSGSTGELFF.

The chain employs TRBV5-1 and TRBJ2-7; 9 positions agree with TRBD1. Germline values: CDR1 SGHRS, CDR2 YFSETQ. V dropped 3 bases and J dropped 4; count of bases not matched to a gene: 5. CDR3 size: 14 residues. CDR3 DNA sequence: TGCGCCAGCAGCTCCGGGACAGGGTTTTACGAGCAGTACTTC. Amino acid sequence: CASSSGTGFYEQYF.

The rearrangement joins TRBV29-1 to TRBJ2-7, with D possibly being TRBD1 or TRBD2 (5 bases each). The V end lost 2 bases, the J end lost 6 bases, and 14 bases lay between the germline ends. The CDR3 totals 13 residues. Germline V gives CDR1 SQVTM, CDR2 ANQGSEA. CDR3 sequence reads: CSVERGSQGEQYF. For the CDR3, the DNA is TGCAGCGTTGAAAGAGGGTCTCAGGGCGAGCAGTACTTC.

This chain connects TRBV6-6 to TRBJ2-5; TRBD2 matches at 11 bases. This CDR3 is 16 amino acids long. Germline CDR1 and CDR2: MNHNY and SVGAGI (reference sequence). The trim removed 7 bases at V and 1 base at J, leaving 8 bases unmatched. CDR3 loop: CASTHSGLAVQETQYF. CDR3 nucleotides: TGTGCCAGCACCCACTCGGGACTAGCGGTCCAAGAGACCCAGTACTTC.

The CDR3 loop reads CSVDGTGYGYTF. The CDR3 nucleotides read TGCAGCGTTGATGGGACTGGGTATGGCTACACCTTC. V and J are TRBV29-1 and TRBJ1-2, with D perhaps matching TRBD1 (5 bases). The V gene's germline CDR1 is SQVTM and CDR2 ANQGSEA. The CDR3 is 12 residues long. Trimming pared 3 bases from V and 5 bases from J, leaving 10 bases between.

The gene calls are TRBV7-9 and TRBJ1-3; D gene unclear. The V gene lost 5 bases and the J gene lost 0 bases, with 11 bases spanning the gap. The CDR3 extends over 15 amino acids. From germline, CDR1 is SEHNR and CDR2 FQNEAQ (reference sequence). The CDR3 coding sequence is TGTGCCAGCAGCCAGGACGGGAGCTCTGGAAACACCATATATTTT. Amino acids: CASSQDGSSGNTIYF. Full variable domain (remainder filled in from reference TRBV7-9 and TRBJ1-3): DTGVSQNPRHKITKRGQNVTFRCDPISEHNRLYWYRQTLGQGPEFLTYFQNEAQLEKSRLLSDRFSAERPKGSFSTLEIQRTEQGDSAMYLCASSQDGSSGNTIYFGEGSWLTVV.

The chain is built from TRBV28 and TRBJ2-5; D assignment may be TRBD1 or TRBD2 (6 bases each). Trimming took off 7 bases at V and 2 bases at J, with 17 bases between the two ends. The CDR3 length is 15 residues. Germline CDR1 and CDR2: MDHEN and SYDVKM. CDR3 in amino acids: CASTYRGTFQETQYF. The CDR3 region has the DNA TGTGCCAGCACCTATCGGGGGACATTTCAAGAGACCCAGTACTTC.

The gene calls are TRBV2 and TRBJ2-2; 7 bases fit TRBD2. Germline values: CDR1 SNHLY, CDR2 FYNNEI. The length of the CDR3 is 14 residues. J gave up 4 bases and V 7 bases, and 6 bases lay outside the gene matches. The CDR3 here is CASIRGVRTGELFF. In DNA form, the CDR3 reads TGTGCCAGCATACGGGGGGTTCGCACCGGGGAGCTGTTTTTT. Combining the CDR3 with reference TRBV2 and TRBJ2-2 gives the whole variable domain EPEVTQTPSHQVTQMGQEVILRCVPISNHLYFYWYRQILGQKVEFLVSFYNNEISEKSEIFDDQFSVERPDGSNFTLKIRSTKLEDSAMYFCASIRGVRTGELFFGEGSRLTVL.

The chain has TRBV5-4 and TRBJ1-5, with 11 bases matching TRBD1. Germline CDR1 is SGHNT and CDR2 is YYREEE (reference sequence). The CDR3 sequence is 18 residues long. The J segment lost 0 bases and the V segment lost 2 bases, leaving 7 bases of the junction unmatched. DNA of the CDR3: TGTGCCAGCAGCTTACGGGACAGGGGGGGATATAGCAATCAGCCCCAGCATTTT. Translated, it gives CASSLRDRGGYSNQPQHF. The variable domain in full, completed from reference TRBV5-4 and TRBJ1-5, reads ETGVTQSPTHLIKTRGQQVTLRCSSQSGHNTVSWYQQALGQGPQFIFQYYREEENGRGNFPPRFSGLQFPNYSSELNVNALELDDSALYLCASSLRDRGGYSNQPQHFGDGTRLSIL.

V is TRBV30 and J is TRBJ1-2; maybe TRBD1 (6 bases). The CDR3 has 14 amino acids. Looked up from germline, CDR1 is GTSNPN and CDR2 is SVGIG (reference sequence). V was pared by 0 bases and J by 3 bases, with 11 bases between. As DNA, the CDR3 is TGTGCCTGGAGTGTTGGGAGGGGGGACTATGGCTACACCTTC. Protein product: CAWSVGRGDYGYTF.

The CDR3 region has the DNA TGTGCCAGCAGCTCGGACAGGGGCAATCAGCCCCAGCATTTT. It encodes CASSSDRGNQPQHF. The chain recombines TRBV7-2 with TRBJ1-5; 8 bases agree with TRBD1. The CDR3 extends over 14 amino acids. The V gene's germline CDR1 is SGHTA and CDR2 FQGNSA. Losses at the gene ends were 4 bases for V and 2 bases for J; bases not matched to a gene: 1.

The chain has TRBV7-2 and TRBJ1-2; D not resolved. The V end lost 5 bases, the J end lost 4 bases, and 14 bases lay between the germline ends. Germline CDR1 SGHTA, CDR2 FQGNSA. The CDR3 runs 14 residues. The CDR3 bases are TGTGCCAGCAGCCCCCGTTCAGGCGCCTATGGCTACACCTTC. Encoded protein: CASSPRSGAYGYTF.

The rearrangement joins TRBV28 to TRBJ1-3; no firm D call. CDR3 length equals 12 residues. Trimming removed 7 bases at V and 7 bases at J, with 11 bases between. Germline loops: CDR1 MDHEN, CDR2 SYDVKM. CDR3 region: CASTIGPNTIYF. The CDR3 coding sequence is TGTGCCAGCACTATCGGCCCGAACACCATATATTTT.

The J gene is TRBJ1-2, the V gene TRBV28, with D possibly being TRBD1 (6 bases). The CDR3 contains 13 residues. V was shortened by 1 base and J by 3 bases, with 6 bases between the two germline ends. Per the germline V gene, CDR1 is MDHEN and CDR2 is SYDVKM. This CDR3 is CASSLSGDYGYTF. As DNA, the CDR3 is TGTGCCAGCAGTTTATCAGGGGACTATGGCTACACCTTC.

A remark on this clone: A read error is possible here, since a much larger clone lies one base away. The gene calls are TRBV5-1 and TRBJ1-2; weak D call: TRBD1 (6 bases). Germline V gene data show CDR1 as SGHRS and CDR2 as YFSETQ. V gave up 0 bases and J gave up 3 bases, with 9 bases separating them. The CDR3 has 14 amino acids. In DNA form, the CDR3 reads TGCGCCAGCAGCTTGGGACAGGCCGACTATGGCTACACCTTC. This gives the protein CASSLGQADYGYTF.

The genes are TRBV5-1 and TRBJ2-7; 8 bases match TRBD1. V lost 1 base, J lost 1 base, and 10 bases stayed unmatched. Germline assignment: CDR1 SGHRS and CDR2 YFSETQ. CDR3 length equals 17 residues. This chain's CDR3 is CASSLPTGTGTSYEQYF. For the CDR3, the DNA is TGCGCCAGCAGCTTGCCCACAGGGACAGGAACTTCCTACGAGCAGTACTTC.

The V and J genes are TRBV27 and TRBJ2-4; 7 nucleotides align to TRBD2. The CDR3 sequence is 15 residues long. The germline gives CDR1 MNHEY, CDR2 SMNVEV (reference sequence). V dropped 6 bases and J dropped 9; count of bases not matched to a gene: 14. The CDR3 is CASRDYGEGRVIQYF. The CDR3 DNA sequence: TGTGCCAGCAGAGATTACGGGGAGGGACGGGTCATTCAGTACTTC.

As for this clone: The sample has other DNA sequences that encode this CDR3 too. V and J are TRBV19 and TRBJ1-1; D is undetermined. Germline CDR1 is LNHDA and CDR2 is SQIVND (reference sequence). V was pared by 1 base and J by 4 bases, with 7 bases between. The CDR3 spans 13 residues. DNA of the CDR3: TGTGCCAGTAGTATAGGGGTTGGCACTGAAGCTTTCTTT. It is translated as CASSIGVGTEAFF.

The chain employs TRBV30 and TRBJ1-1, with a weak D call TRBD1 (5 bases). The CDR3 totals 14 residues. The germline V gene has CDR1 GTSNPN and CDR2 SVGIG (reference sequence). Trimming left V 2 bases short and J 1 base short, with 11 bases between. The CDR3 DNA sequence: TGTGCCTGGAGTCGCGGGACGCCGAACACTGAAGCTTTCTTT. Amino acid sequence: CAWSRGTPNTEAFF.

The chain carries TRBV6-1 and TRBJ1-1, with unresolved D. CDR3 length: 13 residues. Germline loops: CDR1 MNHNS, CDR2 SASEGT. V gave up 8 bases and J gave up 2 bases, with 12 bases separating them. CDR3 protein: CASPKVVNTEAFF. The CDR3 bases are TGTGCCAGCCCGAAGGTAGTAAACACTGAAGCTTTCTTT.